This T cell receptor beta chain is drawn from a study of CD8 T cells in Susac syndrome (dated by TCRdb to 2018 to 2020). Concerning the study at large: Repertoire sequencing was used to test whether CD8+ T cell activation and differentiation in Susac syndrome was antigen driven.

This clonotype occurred once. Its specific antigen is unknown. Relative to the germline gene, one junction end is altered; a read error may explain this. RNA was extracted using the RNeasy kit, and roughly 0.45 to 1 microgram was reverse transcribed with random hexamers. TCR beta CDR3 regions were amplified with the immunoSEQ multiplex PCR assay covering 54 Vbeta and 13 Jbeta segments. PCR amplification bias was corrected using a synthetic template baseline for primer optimization and computational correction. The paper's processing steps were these. Reads were annotated to V, D and J genes per IMGT and analyzed with immunoSEQ Analyzer, keeping only productive sequences. Clonality was computed as one minus Shannon entropy normalized by log2 of the number of productive unique sequences. For each patient and control, public and private clones were evaluated among the 100 most prevalent clones. Susac-specific clones were defined as absent from healthy and MS cohorts, 800 to 1,200 published viral clones and other ImmuneACCESS disease sequences. Starting from the raw public reads, TCRdb applied fastp trimming at Q25, assembled clones with MiXCR and retained in-frame beta chains. Records with the same CDR3 protein are collapsed into one entry carrying the most frequent genes and DNA. TCRdb assigned the V and J calls; the authors' analysis was not used. In this sample the table shows 150,000 to 200,000 distinct CDR3 sequences, roughly 95% of which occur a single time. The ten top clones hold 0.08% to 0.095% of the sample.

CDR1 and CDR2, looked up from the germline V gene, are SGHTA and FQGNSA. The CDR3 measures 14 amino acids from cysteine to phenylalanine. Of all the DNA, just the CDR3 is kept, 42 bases in frame from base 1. High-throughput TCR beta sequencing profiled peripheral blood CD8+ and CD4+ T cells from healthy donors, Susac syndrome patients and multiple sclerosis patients. The multiple sclerosis controls were treatment-naive patients whose relapsing-remitting disease, either stable or active, fulfilled the revised McDonald criteria. Bulk CD8+ and CD4+ T cells were purified magnetically by negative isolation, whereas CD8+ TEMRA cells were enriched by FACS. Blood was collected in EDTA tubes and processed within 24 hours, with PBMCs isolated through density gradient centrifugation. PBMCs destined for TCR sequencing were cryopreserved in liquid nitrogen and later thawed in a 37 °C water bath. The sorted or isolated CD4+, CD8+ and CD8+ TEMRA cells reached a purity of at least 90%.

Study-wide findings and limitations: The number of individuals in the TCR sequencing and HLA analysis was recognized as being relatively small.

Material for sequencing was CD4+ T cells from PBMCs. The sequence was collected from a human donor with multiple sclerosis. This chain is built from TRBV7-2 and TRBJ1-1, with the D gene too uncertain to name. The DNA reads as follows: TGTGCCAGCAGCTTTGGCAGTGTGAAGACTGAAGCTTTCTTT. The resulting protein is CASSFGSVKTEAFF. The full variable domain, completed from the reference TRBV7-2 and TRBJ1-1 proteins outside the CDR3, reads GAGVSQSPSNKVTEKGKDVELRCDPISGHTALYWYRQSLGQGLEFLIYFQGNSAPDKSGLPSDRFSAERTGGSVSTLTIQRTQQEDSAVYLCASSFGSVKTEAFFGQGTRLTVV.